A single sample is the source of the 2 T cell receptor beta chains below, sequenced in a study of beta chain features in type 1 diabetes. These TCRs are of unknown antigen specificity. All of the isolated RNA was reverse transcribed, so expressed TCRB transcripts were sequenced. The data were produced by immunoSEQ multiplex PCR, yet TCRdb's version contains in-frame clones alone and is incomplete. The data show roughly 350,000 clones, roughly a tenth seen once. Study results and limitations: When Type 1 diabetes patients were examined, their TCRB CDR3s proved moderately but significantly shorter in all four CD4+ subsets.

The material sequenced was central memory CD4+ T cells from blood. These TCRs come from a man in his thirties or forties with type 1 diabetes.

This clone was observed a few times. This sequence joins TRBV25-1 and TRBJ2-1, with TRBD1 identical over 7 bases. V lost 6 bases to trimming and J lost 9 bases; unmatched junction nucleotides: 11. The CDR3 covers 14 residues. Germline V CDR1 and CDR2: MGHDK, SYGVNS. CDR3 sequence: CASRPSRGQGEQFF. Here the CDR3 DNA reads TGTGCCAGCAGACCCAGTAGGGGGCAGGGTGAGCAGTTCTTC.

The chain couples TRBV6-5 to TRBJ2-1; D may correspond to TRBD1 or TRBD2 (5 bases each). Trimming shortened V by 8 bases and J by 9 bases, and 20 bases separated the two germline ends. CDR1 MNHEY and CDR2 SVGAGI come from the germline V gene. There are 14 residues in the CDR3. CDR3 bases: TGTGCCAGCTGTAGACAGCGGCCGATCCGTGAGCAGTTCTTC. Translated: CASCRQRPIREQFF.